This record covers a single T cell receptor beta chain. Its antigen is undetermined. This entry comes from a study of T cell responses to AZD1222 COVID-19 vaccine. Study-wide results and caveats: With two AZD1222 doses given, Spike-specific TCR breadth and depth both rose. Vaccine-associated CD4 TCRs ranged over spike, dominating at 160-218 and 743-854. Reports say nearly half of spike-specific TCRs go after unmutated variant regions.

The protocol was immunoSEQ multiplex PCR, while the TCRdb copy is restricted to in-frame clones and leaves out a portion. The repertoire has around 130,000 clones, approximately 85% of them found once; the top ten carry 5% to 6%. This TCR came from an adult who received the AZD1222 COVID-19 vaccine. Here the sequenced sample was peripheral blood, taken 28 days after the second AZD1222 dose.

The CDR3 is CASSIDRVGGNTIYF. The DNA for the CDR3 is TGTGCCAGTAGTATCGACAGGGTGGGTGGAAACACCATATATTTT. This rearrangement joins TRBV19 to TRBJ1-3; 7 bases are shared with TRBD1. The CDR3 sequence is 15 residues long. Per the germline V gene, CDR1 is LNHDA and CDR2 is SQIVND (reference sequence). V lost 3 bases, J lost 3 bases, and 5 bases stayed unmatched.